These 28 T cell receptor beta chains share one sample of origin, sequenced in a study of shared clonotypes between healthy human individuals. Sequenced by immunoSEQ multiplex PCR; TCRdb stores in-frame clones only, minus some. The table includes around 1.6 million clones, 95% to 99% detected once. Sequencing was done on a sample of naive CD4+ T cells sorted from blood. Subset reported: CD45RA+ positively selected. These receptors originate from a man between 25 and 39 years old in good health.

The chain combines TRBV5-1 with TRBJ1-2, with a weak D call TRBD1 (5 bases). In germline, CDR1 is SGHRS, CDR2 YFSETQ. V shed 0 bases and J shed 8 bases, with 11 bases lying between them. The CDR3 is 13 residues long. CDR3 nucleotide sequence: TGCGCCAGCAGCTTGGAAGGCCAGGGAGGCTACACCTTC. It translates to CASSLEGQGGYTF.

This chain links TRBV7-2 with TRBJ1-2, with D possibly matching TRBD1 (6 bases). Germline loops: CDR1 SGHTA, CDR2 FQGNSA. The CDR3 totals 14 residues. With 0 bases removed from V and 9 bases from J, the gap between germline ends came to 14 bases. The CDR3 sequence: CASSLAGGPRSYTF. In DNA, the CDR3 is TGTGCCAGCAGCTTAGCGGGGGGCCCTCGGAGCTACACCTTC.

CDR3 coding DNA: TGTGCCAGCAGCCAAGAACGGGTGACAGCCCTTTACTACGAGCAGTACTTC. It encodes CASSQERVTALYYEQYF. V usage is TRBV14 and J usage is TRBJ2-7; D is perhaps TRBD1 (5 bases). CDR1 and CDR2 (germline): SGHDN, FVKESK. The CDR3 spans 17 residues. The V end was cut by 0 bases, the J end by 3 bases, with 18 bases between.

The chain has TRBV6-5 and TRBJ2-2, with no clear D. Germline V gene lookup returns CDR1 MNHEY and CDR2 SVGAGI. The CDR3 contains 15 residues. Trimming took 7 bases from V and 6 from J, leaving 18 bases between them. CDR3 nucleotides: TGTGCCAGCAATCCCCACGCCCGGGTGTCCGGGGAGCTGTTTTTT. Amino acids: CASNPHARVSGELFF.

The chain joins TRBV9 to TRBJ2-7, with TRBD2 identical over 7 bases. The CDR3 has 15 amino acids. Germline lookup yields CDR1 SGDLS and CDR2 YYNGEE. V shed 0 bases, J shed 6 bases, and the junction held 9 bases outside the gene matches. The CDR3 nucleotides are TGTGCCAGCAGCGTAGTGAGTAGCGGGTTAAGCGAGCAGTACTTC. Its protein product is CASSVVSSGLSEQYF.

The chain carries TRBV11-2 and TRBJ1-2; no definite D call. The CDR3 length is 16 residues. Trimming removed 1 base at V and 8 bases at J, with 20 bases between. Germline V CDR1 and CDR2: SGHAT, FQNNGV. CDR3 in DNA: TGTGCCAGCAGCTTAGGCGTTATTTTGACGGGCCAGGGCTACACCTTC. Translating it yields CASSLGVILTGQGYTF.

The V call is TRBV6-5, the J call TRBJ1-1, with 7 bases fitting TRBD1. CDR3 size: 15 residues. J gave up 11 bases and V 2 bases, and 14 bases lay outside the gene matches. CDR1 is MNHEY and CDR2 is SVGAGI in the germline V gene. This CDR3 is CASSYIERGGEGAFF. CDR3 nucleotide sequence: TGTGCCAGCAGTTACATAGAAAGAGGGGGCGAAGGCGCTTTCTTT.

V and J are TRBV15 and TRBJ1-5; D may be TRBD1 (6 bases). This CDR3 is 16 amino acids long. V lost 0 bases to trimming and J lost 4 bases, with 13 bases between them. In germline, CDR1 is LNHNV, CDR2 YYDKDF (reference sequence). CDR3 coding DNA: TGTGCCACCAGCAGAGATCTGGGACAATCGAATCAGCCCCAGCATTTT. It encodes CATSRDLGQSNQPQHF.

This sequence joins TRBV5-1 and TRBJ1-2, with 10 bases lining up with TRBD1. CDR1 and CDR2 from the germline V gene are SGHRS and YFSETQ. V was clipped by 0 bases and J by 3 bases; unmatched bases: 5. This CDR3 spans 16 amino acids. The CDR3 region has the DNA TGCGCCAGCAGCTTGGGCCTTGGGACAGGGGACTATGGCTACACCTTC. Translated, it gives CASSLGLGTGDYGYTF.

Here the CDR3 reads CASSQSWDRVSEQYF. The CDR3, as DNA: TGTGCCAGCAGCCAATCGTGGGACAGGGTCTCGGAGCAGTACTTC. This chain joins TRBV16 and TRBJ2-7, with 9 bases fitting TRBD1. V lost 0 bases and J lost 7; bases outside the gene matches: 7. This CDR3 is 15 amino acids long. Looked up from germline, CDR1 is KGHSY and CDR2 is FQNENV.

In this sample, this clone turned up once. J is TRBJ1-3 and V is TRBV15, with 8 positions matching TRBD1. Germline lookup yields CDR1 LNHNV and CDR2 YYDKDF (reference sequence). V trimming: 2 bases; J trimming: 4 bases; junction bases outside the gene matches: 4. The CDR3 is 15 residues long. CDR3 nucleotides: TGTGCCACCAGCAGACCAGGGGGCATCGGAAACACCATATATTTT. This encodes CATSRPGGIGNTIYF.

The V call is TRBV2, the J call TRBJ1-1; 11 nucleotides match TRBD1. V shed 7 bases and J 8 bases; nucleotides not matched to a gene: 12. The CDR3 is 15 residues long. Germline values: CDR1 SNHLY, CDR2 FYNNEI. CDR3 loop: CASKASLDRGREAFF. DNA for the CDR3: TGTGCCAGCAAGGCCTCATTGGACAGGGGGCGGGAAGCTTTCTTT.

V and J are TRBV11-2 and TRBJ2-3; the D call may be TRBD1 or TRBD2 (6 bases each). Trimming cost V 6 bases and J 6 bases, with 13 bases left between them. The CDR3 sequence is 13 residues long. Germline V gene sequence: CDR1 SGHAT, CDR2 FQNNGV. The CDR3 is CASRTRGPDTQYF. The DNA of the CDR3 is TGTGCCAGCAGAACCCGGGGGCCGGATACGCAGTATTTT.

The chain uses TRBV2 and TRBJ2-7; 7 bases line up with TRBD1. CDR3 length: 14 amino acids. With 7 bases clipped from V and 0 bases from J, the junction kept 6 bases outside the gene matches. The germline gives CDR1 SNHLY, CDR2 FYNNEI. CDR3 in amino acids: CASKHRDSSYEQYF. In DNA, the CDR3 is TGTGCCAGCAAGCACCGGGACAGCTCCTACGAGCAGTACTTC.

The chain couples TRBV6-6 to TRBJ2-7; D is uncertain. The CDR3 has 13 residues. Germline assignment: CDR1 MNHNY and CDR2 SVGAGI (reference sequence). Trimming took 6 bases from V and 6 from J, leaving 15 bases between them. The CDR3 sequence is CASRERNGREQYF. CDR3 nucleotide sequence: TGTGCCAGCAGGGAAAGGAACGGGCGCGAGCAGTACTTC.

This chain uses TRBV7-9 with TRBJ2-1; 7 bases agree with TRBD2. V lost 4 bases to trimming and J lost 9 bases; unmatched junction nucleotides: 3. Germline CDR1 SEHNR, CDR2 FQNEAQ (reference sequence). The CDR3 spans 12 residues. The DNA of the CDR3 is TGTGCCAGCAGCTCGACTAGCTTTGAGCAGTTCTTC. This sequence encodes CASSSTSFEQFF. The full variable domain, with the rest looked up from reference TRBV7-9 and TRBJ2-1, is DTGVSQNPRHKITKRGQNVTFRCDPISEHNRLYWYRQTLGQGPEFLTYFQNEAQLEKSRLLSDRFSAERPKGSFSTLEIQRTEQGDSAMYLCASSSTSFEQFFGPGTRLTVL.

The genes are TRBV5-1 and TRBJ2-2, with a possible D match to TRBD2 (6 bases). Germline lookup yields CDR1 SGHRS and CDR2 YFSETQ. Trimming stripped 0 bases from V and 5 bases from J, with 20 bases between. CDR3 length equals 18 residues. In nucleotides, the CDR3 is TGCGCCAGCAGCTTGGCCAAAACTAGCTACTCGGGTACCGGGGAGCTGTTTTTT. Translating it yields CASSLAKTSYSGTGELFF.

The CDR3 nucleotides are TGTGCCAGCAGCCCGAGACCCGACAGGGGATTCACCGGGGAGCTGTTTTTT. This gives the protein CASSPRPDRGFTGELFF. V and J are TRBV5-6 and TRBJ2-2; 8 bases line up with TRBD1. Germline V gene sequence: CDR1 SGHDT, CDR2 YYEEEE. V lost 4 bases, J lost 4 bases, and 12 bases stayed unmatched. CDR3 length equals 17 residues.

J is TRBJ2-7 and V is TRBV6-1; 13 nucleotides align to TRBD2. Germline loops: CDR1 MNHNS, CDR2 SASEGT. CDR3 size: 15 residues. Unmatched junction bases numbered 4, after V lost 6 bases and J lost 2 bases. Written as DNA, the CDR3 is TGTGCCAGCAGGGGGACTAGCGGGACCGCCTACGAGCAGTACTTC. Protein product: CASRGTSGTAYEQYF.

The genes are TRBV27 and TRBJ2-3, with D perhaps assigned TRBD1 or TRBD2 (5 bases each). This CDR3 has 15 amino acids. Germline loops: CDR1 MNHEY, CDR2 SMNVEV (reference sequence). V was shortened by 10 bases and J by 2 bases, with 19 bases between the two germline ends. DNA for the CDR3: TGTGCCACCGACAGAAGGGACCGACTCACAGATACGCAGTATTTT. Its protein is CATDRRDRLTDTQYF.

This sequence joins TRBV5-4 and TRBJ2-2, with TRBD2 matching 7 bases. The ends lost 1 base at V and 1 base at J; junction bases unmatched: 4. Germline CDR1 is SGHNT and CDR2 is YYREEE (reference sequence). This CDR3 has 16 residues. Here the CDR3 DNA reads TGTGCCAGCAGCTTGAGCCAGCGGGAGAACACCGGGGAGCTGTTTTTT. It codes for CASSLSQRENTGELFF.

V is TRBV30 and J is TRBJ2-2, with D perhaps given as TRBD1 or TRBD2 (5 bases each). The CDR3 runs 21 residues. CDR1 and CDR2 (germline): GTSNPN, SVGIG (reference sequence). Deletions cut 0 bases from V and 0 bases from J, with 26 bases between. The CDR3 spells CAWSVYAVPLNRGSNTGELFF. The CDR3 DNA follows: TGTGCCTGGAGTGTATATGCCGTCCCTTTAAACCGGGGCTCGAACACCGGGGAGCTGTTTTTT.

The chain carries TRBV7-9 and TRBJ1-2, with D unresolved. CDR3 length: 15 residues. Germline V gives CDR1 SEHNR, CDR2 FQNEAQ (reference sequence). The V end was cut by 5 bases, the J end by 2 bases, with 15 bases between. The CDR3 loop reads CASSQSREGNYGYTF. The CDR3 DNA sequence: TGTGCCAGCAGCCAGTCCCGAGAGGGCAACTATGGCTACACCTTC. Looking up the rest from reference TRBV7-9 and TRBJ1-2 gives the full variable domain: DTGVSQNPRHKITKRGQNVTFRCDPISEHNRLYWYRQTLGQGPEFLTYFQNEAQLEKSRLLSDRFSAERPKGSFSTLEIQRTEQGDSAMYLCASSQSREGNYGYTFGSGTRLTVV.

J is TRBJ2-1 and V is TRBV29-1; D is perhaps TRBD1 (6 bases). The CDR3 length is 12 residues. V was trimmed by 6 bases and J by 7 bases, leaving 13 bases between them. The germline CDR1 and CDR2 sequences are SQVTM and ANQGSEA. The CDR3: CSVGVGQNEQFF. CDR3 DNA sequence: TGCAGCGTGGGCGTAGGACAGAATGAGCAGTTCTTC.

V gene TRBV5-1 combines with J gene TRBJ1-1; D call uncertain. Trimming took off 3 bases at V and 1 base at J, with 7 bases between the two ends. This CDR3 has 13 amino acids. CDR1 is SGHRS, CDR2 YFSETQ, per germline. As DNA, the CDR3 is TGCGCCAGCAGCTCCCCCAGGAACACTGAAGCTTTCTTT. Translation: CASSSPRNTEAFF.

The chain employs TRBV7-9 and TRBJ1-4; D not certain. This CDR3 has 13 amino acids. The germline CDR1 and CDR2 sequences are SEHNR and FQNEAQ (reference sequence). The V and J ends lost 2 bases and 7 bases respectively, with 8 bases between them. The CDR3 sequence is CASSLSGSEKLFF. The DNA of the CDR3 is TGTGCCAGCAGCTTATCGGGGAGTGAAAAACTGTTTTTT.

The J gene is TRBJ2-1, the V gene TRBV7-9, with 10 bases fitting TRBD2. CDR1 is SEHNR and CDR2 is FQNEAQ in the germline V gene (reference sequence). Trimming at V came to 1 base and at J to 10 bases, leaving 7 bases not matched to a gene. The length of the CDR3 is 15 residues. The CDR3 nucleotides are TGTGCCAGCAGCTTAGTGTCTAGCGGGAGTCGCGAGCAGTTCTTC. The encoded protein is CASSLVSSGSREQFF.

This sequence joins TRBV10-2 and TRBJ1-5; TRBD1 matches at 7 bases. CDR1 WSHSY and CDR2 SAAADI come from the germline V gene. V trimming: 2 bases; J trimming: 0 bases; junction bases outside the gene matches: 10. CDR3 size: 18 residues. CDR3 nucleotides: TGCGCCAGCAGTGAGGGGGACAGCGAATTTTATAGCAATCAGCCCCAGCATTTT. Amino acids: CASSEGDSEFYSNQPQHF.